The 19 T cell receptor beta chains below all came from one sample that was sequenced in a study of CD8 T cells in ankylosing spondylitis. TCRdb reprocessed the 5' RACE reads via MiXCR and lists one record per CDR3 protein. Among roughly 280,000 distinct CDR3 sequences, about 19% were seen once, and the ten largest hold roughly 8%. Sequenced sample: blood, either unsorted or a sorted T cell fraction (not recorded which). Source of these receptors: a male donor with ankylosing spondylitis or in good health (not recorded which).

The rearrangement uses TRBV2 and TRBJ2-5; no clear D. This CDR3 is built from 13 residues. Germline assignment: CDR1 SNHLY and CDR2 FYNNEI. The V and J ends lost 4 bases and 5 bases respectively, with 11 bases between them. CDR3 sequence: CASSASRAETQYF. CDR3 nucleotides: TGTGCCAGCAGTGCCTCCCGCGCGGAGACCCAGTACTTC.

There are many counts of this clonotype. The V and J genes are TRBV12-3 or TRBV12-4 and TRBJ2-2; 11 nucleotides align to TRBD1. The CDR3 extends over 16 amino acids. The trim removed 6 bases at V and 7 bases at J, leaving 10 bases unmatched. The CDR3, as DNA: TGTGCCAGCAGGGGACAGGGGGAACTAACAGACGGGGAGCTGTTTTTT. This codes for CASRGQGELTDGELFF.

The J gene is TRBJ2-5, the V gene TRBV5-1, with 7 bases matching TRBD1. The CDR3 runs 14 residues. Germline CDR1 is SGHRS and CDR2 is YFSETQ. With V trimmed by 5 bases and J by 3 bases, 7 bases remained unmatched. The CDR3 DNA reads TGCGCCAGCAGTAACAAACAGGGGAAAGAGACCCAGTACTTC. Amino acids: CASSNKQGKETQYF.

The sample holds a few counts of this clonotype. This chain connects TRBV5-1 to TRBJ1-3; D not resolved. The V gene lost 0 bases and the J gene lost 1 base, with 8 bases spanning the gap. The CDR3 has 15 amino acids. The germline V gene has CDR1 SGHRS and CDR2 YFSETQ. In DNA, the CDR3 is TGCGCCAGCAGCTTGGCGGGAAATTCTGGAAACACCATATATTTT. Translation: CASSLAGNSGNTIYF.

This chain uses TRBV27 with TRBJ2-1; 11 bases match TRBD2. The germline CDR1 and CDR2 sequences are MNHEY and SMNVEV (reference sequence). The CDR3 spans 15 residues. V lost 2 bases to trimming and J lost 6 bases; unmatched junction nucleotides: 3. CDR3: CASSLASGRFNEQFF. The CDR3 region has the DNA TGTGCCAGCAGTTTAGCTAGCGGGAGGTTCAATGAGCAGTTCTTC.

The chain combines TRBV12-3 or TRBV12-4 with TRBJ2-5; TRBD1 matches at 7 bases. This CDR3 contains 15 residues. V was pared by 5 bases and J by 4 bases, with 10 bases of the junction left unmatched. This CDR3 reads CASSERQGGRETQYF. Here the CDR3 DNA reads TGTGCCAGCAGTGAGAGACAGGGTGGGAGAGAGACCCAGTACTTC.

This clonotype was counted a few times. The chain carries TRBV20-1 and TRBJ2-5; TRBD1 agrees at 8 bases. This CDR3 contains 16 residues. Germline CDR1 and CDR2: DFQATT and SNEGSKA (reference sequence). After removal of 6 bases from V and 4 bases from J, the junction contained 16 bases not matched to a gene. DNA for the CDR3: TGCAGTGCAAACGCCCGTGGACAGGGTCGGGCAGAGACCCAGTACTTC. Its translation: CSANARGQGRAETQYF.

This rearrangement joins TRBV2 to TRBJ2-1; 9 nucleotides match TRBD2. Germline V gene lookup returns CDR1 SNHLY and CDR2 FYNNEI. The ends lost 6 bases at V and 0 bases at J; junction bases unmatched: 3. The CDR3 extends over 15 amino acids. The CDR3: CASSAGGSSYNEQFF. In DNA, the CDR3 is TGTGCCAGCAGCGCGGGGGGGAGCTCCTACAATGAGCAGTTCTTC.

CDR3 region: CASSLRSGRGGQPQHF. The CDR3, as DNA: TGTGCCAGCAGTTTACGGTCAGGGCGGGGGGGACAGCCCCAGCATTTT. J is TRBJ1-5 and V is TRBV12-3 or TRBV12-4; D possibly corresponds to TRBD1 (5 bases). Trimming removed 2 bases from V and 7 bases from J, with 18 bases in between. This CDR3 is 16 amino acids long.

The J gene is TRBJ2-3, the V gene TRBV7-3; 7 bases are shared with TRBD1. CDR1 is SGHTA and CDR2 is FQGTGA in the germline V gene. The trim removed 3 bases at V and 4 bases at J, leaving 4 bases unmatched. CDR3 size: 14 residues. Written as DNA, the CDR3 is TGTGCCAGCAGCTTTTCGACAGGGTCAGATACGCAGTATTTT. Translated, it gives CASSFSTGSDTQYF.

In its sample, this clonotype was seen a few times. The rearrangement joins TRBV28 to TRBJ2-5, with 8 bases fitting TRBD2. V gave up 4 bases and J gave up 5 bases; unmatched junction bases: 6. The CDR3 consists of 14 residues. CDR1 is MDHEN and CDR2 is SYDVKM in the germline V gene. The CDR3 nucleotides read TGTGCCAGCAGTTCGGCGGGGGGAGCGGAGACCCAGTACTTC. Translated: CASSSAGGAETQYF.

This clonotype was observed many times. The chain's CDR3 is CATSRDSSTGQIYEQYV. CDR3 coding DNA: TGTGCCACCAGCAGAGATAGTAGTACGGGACAAATCTACGAGCAGTACGTC. This chain uses TRBV15 with TRBJ2-7, with D perhaps TRBD1 (6 bases). Germline V gene lookup returns CDR1 LNHNV and CDR2 YYDKDF (reference sequence). V was clipped by 0 bases and J by 3 bases, with 18 bases between them. This CDR3 region has 17 residues.

In this sample, this clonotype turned up once. The J gene is TRBJ2-1, the V gene TRBV2; no firm D call. Trimming removed 4 bases at V and 8 bases at J, with 12 bases between. Germline V gives CDR1 SNHLY, CDR2 FYNNEI. The CDR3 is 13 residues long. This CDR3 is CASSVISWYEQFF. The CDR3 nucleotides read TGTGCCAGCAGTGTGATTTCCTGGTATGAGCAGTTCTTC.

The rearrangement joins TRBV5-1 to TRBJ1-2, with unresolved D. The ends were cut back, 1 base at V and 4 bases at J, with 11 bases in the middle. From germline, CDR1 is SGHRS and CDR2 YFSETQ. The CDR3 extends over 14 amino acids. This CDR3 is CASSLSPQSYGYTF. The DNA for the CDR3 is TGCGCCAGCAGCTTGAGTCCGCAGAGCTATGGCTACACCTTC.

The genes are TRBV14 and TRBJ1-2; no definite D call. The CDR3 is 13 amino acids. Between the trimmed V and J ends, which lost 2 bases and 2 bases, there was a span of 6 bases. The germline V gene encodes CDR1 SGHDN and CDR2 FVKESK. This chain's CDR3 is CASSQSGNYGYTF. DNA for the CDR3: TGTGCCAGCAGCCAATCTGGGAACTATGGCTACACCTTC.

The chain is built from TRBV6-5 and TRBJ1-2, with D hard to call. CDR3 length equals 15 residues. Looked up from germline, CDR1 is MNHEY and CDR2 is SVGAGI. Deletions cut 2 bases from V and 3 bases from J, with 13 bases between. This chain's CDR3 is CASSYLGNGDYGYTF. The CDR3 DNA reads as TGTGCCAGCAGTTACCTGGGGAACGGGGACTATGGCTACACCTTC.

This clonotype was observed many times. V usage is TRBV12-3 or TRBV12-4 and J usage is TRBJ2-7, with D tentatively TRBD1 or TRBD2 (6 bases each). This CDR3 is 13 amino acids long. The ends were cut back, 3 bases at V and 3 bases at J, with 9 bases in the middle. CDR3 DNA sequence: TGTGCCAGCAGTTTGGAGGGACACTACGAGCAGTACGTC. It translates to CASSLEGHYEQYV.

V usage is TRBV5-1 and J usage is TRBJ2-3, with 11 bases matching TRBD2. Germline lookup yields CDR1 SGHRS and CDR2 YFSETQ. V trimming: 3 bases; J trimming: 6 bases; junction bases outside the gene matches: 12. The CDR3 loop spans 17 amino acids. The CDR3 region has the DNA TGCGCCAGCAGCTCGAACGTCGGTAGCGGGAGGGAGGATACGCAGTATTTT. This sequence encodes CASSSNVGSGREDTQYF.

The sample holds a few counts of this clonotype. The rearrangement uses TRBV7-8 and TRBJ2-3; D possibly corresponds to TRBD2 (5 bases). The V end lost 7 bases, the J end lost 6 bases, and 11 bases lay between the germline ends. The CDR3 length is 12 residues. Germline V lookup: CDR1 SGHVS, CDR2 FQNEAQ. CDR3 loop: CASNAGVDTQYF. For the CDR3, the DNA is TGTGCCAGCAACGCCGGGGTCGATACGCAGTATTTT.